This note documents a single T cell receptor (beta chain) sequence. Its antigen remains unidentified. These data belong to a study of cytomegalovirus exposure and HLA in healthy donors. Notes on the study in general: Common viral pathogens were later found to be apparently linked to several of the most significant clusters.

The PCR had 60 Vbeta and 13 Jbeta primers. In the original processing: A later analysis counted 65 million to 90 million unique TCR beta chains, some 12 million shared. The repertoire was sequenced with immunoSEQ multiplex PCR; TCRdb's copy has only in-frame clones and lacks some. The V and J calls and clone size are taken from that table; D and trimming were inferred from the DNA. The sample has roughly 160,000 clones, around 80% seen once. While unrecorded immune exposures were likely, the donors were nominally healthy when sampled. The germline gives CDR1 MGHRA, CDR2 YSYEKL. The ends lost 1 base at V and 2 bases at J; junction bases unmatched: 2. The CDR3 has 15 residues.

V usage is TRBV4-1 and J usage is TRBJ2-1, with 7 bases matching TRBD2. This TCR came from a man aged 25-45 years in good health and CMV-seronegative. The sequencing input was PBMCs. The chain's CDR3 is CASSQAAGAYNEQFF. The CDR3 bases are TGCGCCAGCAGCCAAGCGGCGGGAGCCTACAATGAGCAGTTCTTC.